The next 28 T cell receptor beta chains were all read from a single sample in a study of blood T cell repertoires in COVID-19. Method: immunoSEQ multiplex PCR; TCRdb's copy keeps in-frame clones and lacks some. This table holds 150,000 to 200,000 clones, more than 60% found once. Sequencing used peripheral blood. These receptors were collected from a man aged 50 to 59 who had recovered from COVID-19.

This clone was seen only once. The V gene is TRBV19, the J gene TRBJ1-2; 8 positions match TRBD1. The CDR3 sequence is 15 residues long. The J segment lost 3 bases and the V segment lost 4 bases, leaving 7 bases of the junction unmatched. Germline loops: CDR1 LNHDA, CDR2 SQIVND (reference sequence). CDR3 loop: CASSRGRGPDYGYTF. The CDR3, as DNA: TGTGCCAGTAGTAGGGGCAGGGGGCCGGACTATGGCTACACCTTC.

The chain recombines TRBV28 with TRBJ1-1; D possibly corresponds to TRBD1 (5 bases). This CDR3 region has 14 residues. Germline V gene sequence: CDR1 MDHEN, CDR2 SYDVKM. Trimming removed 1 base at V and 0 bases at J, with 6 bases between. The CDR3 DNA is TGTGCCAGCAGTTTATTACAGGTGAACACTGAAGCTTTCTTT. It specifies CASSLLQVNTEAFF.

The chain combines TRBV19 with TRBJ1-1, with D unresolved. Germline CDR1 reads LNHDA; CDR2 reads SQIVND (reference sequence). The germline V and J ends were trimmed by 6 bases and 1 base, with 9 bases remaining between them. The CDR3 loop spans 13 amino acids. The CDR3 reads CASSPSTNTEAFF. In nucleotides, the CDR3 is TGTGCCAGTAGCCCGAGCACGAACACTGAAGCTTTCTTT.

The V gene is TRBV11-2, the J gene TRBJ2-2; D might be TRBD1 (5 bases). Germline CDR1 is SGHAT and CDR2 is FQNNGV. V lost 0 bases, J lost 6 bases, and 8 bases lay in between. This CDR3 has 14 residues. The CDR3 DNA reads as TGTGCCAGCAGCTTAGACCAGGGCCCCGGGGAGCTGTTTTTT. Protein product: CASSLDQGPGELFF.

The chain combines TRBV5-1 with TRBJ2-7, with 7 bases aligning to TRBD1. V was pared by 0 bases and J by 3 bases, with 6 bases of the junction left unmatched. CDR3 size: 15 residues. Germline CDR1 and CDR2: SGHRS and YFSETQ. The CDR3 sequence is CASSLVGDSLYEQYF. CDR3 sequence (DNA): TGCGCCAGCAGCTTGGTTGGGGACAGCCTCTACGAGCAGTACTTC. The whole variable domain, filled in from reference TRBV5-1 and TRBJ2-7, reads KAGVTQTPRYLIKTRGQQVTLSCSPISGHRSVSWYQQTPGQGLQFLFEYFSETQRNKGNFPGRFSGRQFSNSRSEMNVSTLELGDSALYLCASSLVGDSLYEQYFGPGTRLTVT.

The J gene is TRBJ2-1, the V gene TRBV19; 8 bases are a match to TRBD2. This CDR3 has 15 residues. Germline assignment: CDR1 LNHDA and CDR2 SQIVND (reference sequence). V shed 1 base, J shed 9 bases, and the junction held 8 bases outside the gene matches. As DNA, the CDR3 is TGTGCCAGTAGTATAGGGTCCAGCGGGAGACCTGAGCAGTTCTTC. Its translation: CASSIGSSGRPEQFF.

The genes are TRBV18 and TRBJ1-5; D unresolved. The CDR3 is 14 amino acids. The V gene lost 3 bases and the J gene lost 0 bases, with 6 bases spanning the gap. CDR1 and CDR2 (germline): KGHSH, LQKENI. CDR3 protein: CASSPIDSNQPQHF. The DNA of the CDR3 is TGTGCCAGCTCACCGATAGATAGCAATCAGCCCCAGCATTTT.

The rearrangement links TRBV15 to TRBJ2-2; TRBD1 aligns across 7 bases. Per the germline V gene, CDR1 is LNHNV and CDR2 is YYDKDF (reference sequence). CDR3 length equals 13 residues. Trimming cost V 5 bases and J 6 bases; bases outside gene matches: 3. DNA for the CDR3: TGTGCCACCAGCGTTCAGGGGGCCGGGGAGCTGTTTTTT. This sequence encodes CATSVQGAGELFF. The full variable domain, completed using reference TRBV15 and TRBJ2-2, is DAMVIQNPRYQVTQFGKPVTLSCSQTLNHNVMYWYQQKSSQAPKLLFHYYDKDFNNEADTPDNFQSRRPNTSFCFLDIRSPGLGDTAMYLCATSVQGAGELFFGEGSRLTVL.

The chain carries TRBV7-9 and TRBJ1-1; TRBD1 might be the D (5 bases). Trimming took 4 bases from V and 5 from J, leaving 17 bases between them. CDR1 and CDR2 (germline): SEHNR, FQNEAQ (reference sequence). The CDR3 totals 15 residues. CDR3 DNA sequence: TGTGCCAGCAGCTCCCAACCCCGGCAGGGAACTGAAGCTTTCTTT. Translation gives CASSSQPRQGTEAFF.

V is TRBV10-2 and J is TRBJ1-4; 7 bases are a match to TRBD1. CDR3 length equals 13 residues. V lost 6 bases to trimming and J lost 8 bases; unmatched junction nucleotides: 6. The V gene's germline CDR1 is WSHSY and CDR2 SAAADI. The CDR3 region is CASSDRVNEKLFF. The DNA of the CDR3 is TGCGCCAGCAGCGACAGGGTTAACGAAAAACTGTTTTTT.

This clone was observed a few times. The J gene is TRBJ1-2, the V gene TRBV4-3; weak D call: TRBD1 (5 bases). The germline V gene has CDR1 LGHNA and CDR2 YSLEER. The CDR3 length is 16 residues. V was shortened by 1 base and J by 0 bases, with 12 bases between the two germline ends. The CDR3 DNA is TGCGCCAGCAGCCAAGGGTGGGGCGAAGCTAACTATGGCTACACCTTC. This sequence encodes CASSQGWGEANYGYTF.

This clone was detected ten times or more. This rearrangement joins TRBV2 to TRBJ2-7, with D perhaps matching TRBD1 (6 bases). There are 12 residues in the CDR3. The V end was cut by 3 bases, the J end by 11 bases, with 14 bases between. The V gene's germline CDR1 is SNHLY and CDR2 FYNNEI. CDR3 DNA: TGTGCCAGCAGTGAGAGGGACACAAGCAAGTACTTC. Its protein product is CASSERDTSKYF.

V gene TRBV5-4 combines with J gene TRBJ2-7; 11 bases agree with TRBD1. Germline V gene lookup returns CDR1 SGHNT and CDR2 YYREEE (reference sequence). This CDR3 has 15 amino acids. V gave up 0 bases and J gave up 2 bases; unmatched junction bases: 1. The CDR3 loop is CASSLGGQGAYEQYF. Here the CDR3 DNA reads TGTGCCAGCAGCTTGGGGGGACAGGGGGCCTACGAGCAGTACTTC.

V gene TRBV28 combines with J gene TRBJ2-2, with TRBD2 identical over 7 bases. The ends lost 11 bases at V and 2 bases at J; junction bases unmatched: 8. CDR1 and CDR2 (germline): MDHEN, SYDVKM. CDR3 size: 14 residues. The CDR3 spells CALGEGRNTGELFF. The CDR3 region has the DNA TGTGCCCTTGGGGAGGGGAGAAACACCGGGGAGCTGTTTTTT. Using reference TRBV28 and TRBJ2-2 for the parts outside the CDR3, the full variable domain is DVKVTQSSRYLVKRTGEKVFLECVQDMDHENMFWYRQDPGLGLRLIYFSYDVKMKEKGDIPEGYSVSREKKERFSLILESASTNQTSMYLCALGEGRNTGELFFGEGSRLTVL.

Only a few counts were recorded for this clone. The CDR3 loop reads CASSAVVSGANVLTF. CDR3 nucleotides: TGTGCCAGCAGCGCGGTAGTCTCTGGGGCCAACGTCCTGACTTTC. This rearrangement joins TRBV7-6 to TRBJ2-6; D remains ambiguous. This CDR3 has 15 amino acids. The V end was cut by 5 bases, the J end by 0 bases, with 8 bases between. Germline CDR1 reads SGHVS; CDR2 reads FNYEAQ.

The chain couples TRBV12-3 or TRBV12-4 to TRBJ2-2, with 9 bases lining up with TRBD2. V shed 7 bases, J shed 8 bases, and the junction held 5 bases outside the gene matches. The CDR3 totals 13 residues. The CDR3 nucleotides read TGTGCCAGCACTCCAGGACTAGCGGGGGAGCTGTTTTTT. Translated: CASTPGLAGELFF.

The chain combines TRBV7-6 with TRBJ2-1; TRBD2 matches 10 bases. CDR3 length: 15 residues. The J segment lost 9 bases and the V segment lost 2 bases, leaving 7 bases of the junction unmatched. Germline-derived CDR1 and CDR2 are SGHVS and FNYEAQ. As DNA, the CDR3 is TGTGCCAGCAGCTTAACCCTAGCGGGAGCCGGTGAGCAGTTCTTC. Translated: CASSLTLAGAGEQFF.

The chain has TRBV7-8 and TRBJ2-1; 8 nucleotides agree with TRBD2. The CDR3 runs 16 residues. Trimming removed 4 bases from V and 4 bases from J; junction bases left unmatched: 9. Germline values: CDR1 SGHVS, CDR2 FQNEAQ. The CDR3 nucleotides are TGTGCCAGCAGCTCCTTTAGCGGGATAGTTTACAATGAGCAGTTCTTC. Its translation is CASSSFSGIVYNEQFF.

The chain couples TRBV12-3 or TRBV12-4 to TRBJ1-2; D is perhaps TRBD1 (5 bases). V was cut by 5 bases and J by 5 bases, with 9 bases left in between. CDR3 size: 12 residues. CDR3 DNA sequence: TGTGCCAGCAGTCCGGGACTTTATGGCTACACCTTC. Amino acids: CASSPGLYGYTF.

The CDR3: CASTYGTERFYEQYF. The CDR3, as DNA: TGTGCCAGCACGTACGGGACAGAAAGATTCTACGAGCAGTACTTC. The chain has TRBV6-5 and TRBJ2-7, with 7 positions matching TRBD1. V was clipped by 7 bases and J by 3 bases; unmatched bases: 12. This CDR3 has 15 residues. Per the germline V gene, CDR1 is MNHEY and CDR2 is SVGAGI.

The CDR3 region has the DNA TGTGCCAGCAGCTTAGCGGCCGCCAGGGCCCCCTATGGCTACACCTTC. Its translation: CASSLAAARAPYGYTF. This rearrangement joins TRBV7-9 to TRBJ1-2; weak D call: TRBD1 (5 bases). In germline, CDR1 is SEHNR, CDR2 FQNEAQ (reference sequence). Deletions cut 0 bases from V and 4 bases from J, with 15 bases between. The CDR3 totals 16 residues.

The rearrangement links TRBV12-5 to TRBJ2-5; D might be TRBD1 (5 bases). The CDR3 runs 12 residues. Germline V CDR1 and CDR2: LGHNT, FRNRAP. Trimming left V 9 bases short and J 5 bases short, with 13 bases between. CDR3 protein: CASQGRLETQYF. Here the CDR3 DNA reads TGTGCTAGCCAGGGCAGGCTGGAGACCCAGTACTTC.

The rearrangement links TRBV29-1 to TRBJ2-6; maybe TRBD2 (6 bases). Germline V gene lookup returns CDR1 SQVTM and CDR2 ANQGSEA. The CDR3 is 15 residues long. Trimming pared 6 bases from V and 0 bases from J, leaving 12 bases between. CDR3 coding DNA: TGCAGCGTGCGGGACCTCTCCTCTGGGGCCAACGTCCTGACTTTC. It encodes CSVRDLSSGANVLTF.

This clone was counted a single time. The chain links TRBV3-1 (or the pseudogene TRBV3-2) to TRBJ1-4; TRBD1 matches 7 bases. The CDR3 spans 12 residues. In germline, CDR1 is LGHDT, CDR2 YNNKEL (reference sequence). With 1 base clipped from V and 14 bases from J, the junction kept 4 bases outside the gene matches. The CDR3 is CASSQGWDSLFF. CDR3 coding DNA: TGTGCCAGCAGCCAAGGGTGGGACAGTCTGTTTTTT.

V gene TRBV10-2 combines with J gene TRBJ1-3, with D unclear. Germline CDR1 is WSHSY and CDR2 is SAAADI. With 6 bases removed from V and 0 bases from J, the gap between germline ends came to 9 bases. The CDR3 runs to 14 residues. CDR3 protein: CASSAGISGNTIYF. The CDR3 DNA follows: TGCGCCAGCAGCGCCGGGATCTCTGGAAACACCATATATTTT.

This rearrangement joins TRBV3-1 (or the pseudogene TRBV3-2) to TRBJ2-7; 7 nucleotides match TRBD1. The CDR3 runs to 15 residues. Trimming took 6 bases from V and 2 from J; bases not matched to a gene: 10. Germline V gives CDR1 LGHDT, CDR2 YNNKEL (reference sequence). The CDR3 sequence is CASREQGSPTYEQYF. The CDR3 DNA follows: TGTGCCAGCAGGGAACAGGGGTCCCCCACCTACGAGCAGTACTTC.

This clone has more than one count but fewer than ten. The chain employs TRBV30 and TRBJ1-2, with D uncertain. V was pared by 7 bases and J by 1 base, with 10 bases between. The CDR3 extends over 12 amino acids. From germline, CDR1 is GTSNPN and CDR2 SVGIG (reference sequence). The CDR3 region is CASKQFNYGYTF. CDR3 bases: TGTGCCTCTAAACAGTTTAACTATGGCTACACCTTC.

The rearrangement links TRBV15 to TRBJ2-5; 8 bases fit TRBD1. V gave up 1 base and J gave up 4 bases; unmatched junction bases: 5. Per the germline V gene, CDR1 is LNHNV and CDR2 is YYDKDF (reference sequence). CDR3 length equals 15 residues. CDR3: CATSRVRQGRETQYF. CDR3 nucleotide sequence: TGTGCCACCAGCAGAGTTCGACAGGGGAGAGAGACCCAGTACTTC. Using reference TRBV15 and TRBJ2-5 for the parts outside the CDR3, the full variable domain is DAMVIQNPRYQVTQFGKPVTLSCSQTLNHNVMYWYQQKSSQAPKLLFHYYDKDFNNEADTPDNFQSRRPNTSFCFLDIRSPGLGDTAMYLCATSRVRQGRETQYFGPGTRLLVL.